The clone carrying this T cell receptor (beta chain) rates as medium-sized. The target antigen is unknown. These data belong to a study of cytomegalovirus exposure and HLA in healthy donors. Study-level points and caveats: The only immune exposure information that was available was CMV serostatus.

Primers for the PCR totalled 60 Vbeta and 13 Jbeta. Using immunoSEQ multiplex PCR, the repertoire was profiled, and TCRdb retains in-frame clones only, with some absent. This sample has over 150,000 clones, with around 80% found just once. Germline V gene sequence: CDR1 MNHNS, CDR2 SASEGT. This CDR3 has 15 amino acids. V was clipped by 8 bases and J by 5 bases, with 18 bases between them. What was sequenced was PBMCs. This chain uses TRBV6-1 with TRBJ1-4; D is unclear. The clonotype originates from a woman aged 60 to 75 in good health and CMV-seropositive. CDR3 residues: CASGGYTVLNEKLFF. The CDR3 DNA reads as TGTGCCAGCGGAGGGTATACCGTGTTAAATGAAAAACTGTTTTTT.